This TCR beta chain was retrieved from a study of regulatory T cells in long-lasting Graves disease. The authors built TCR beta libraries using iRepertoire HTBI primers and Arm-PCR of CDR3 regions. TCRdb passed the multiplex PCR reads through MiXCR, listing each CDR3 protein once. This sample has hundreds of thousands of distinct CDR3 sequences; less than 25% occur once, and the top ten carry 7.8%. Study-wide results and caveats: Reduced TCR diversity was observed in persistent Graves' patients versus newly diagnosed patients. Shared public clonotypes totalled 2,741 in persistent patients, compared with about 930 in new patients.

Concerning this clonotype itself: The antigen remains unidentified.

The time point here: persistent/refractory GD, antithyroid drugs over 5 years with positive TRAb. Following extraction of RNA from PBMCs, that RNA was used to make the TCR library. Germline CDR1 MNHGY, CDR2 SVAAGI. V shed 3 bases and J shed 10 bases, with 4 bases lying between them. CDR3 length: 10 amino acids. The specimen comprised peripheral blood mononuclear cells (PBMCs), sampled when the disease was refractory, from a patient treated with antithyroid drugs. The chain has TRBV6-9 and TRBJ2-1; D call uncertain. The TCR originated in a female donor with Graves disease. CDR3 coding DNA: TGTGCCAGCAGTTACCCCGAGCAGTTCTTC. Protein sequence: CASSYPEQFF.